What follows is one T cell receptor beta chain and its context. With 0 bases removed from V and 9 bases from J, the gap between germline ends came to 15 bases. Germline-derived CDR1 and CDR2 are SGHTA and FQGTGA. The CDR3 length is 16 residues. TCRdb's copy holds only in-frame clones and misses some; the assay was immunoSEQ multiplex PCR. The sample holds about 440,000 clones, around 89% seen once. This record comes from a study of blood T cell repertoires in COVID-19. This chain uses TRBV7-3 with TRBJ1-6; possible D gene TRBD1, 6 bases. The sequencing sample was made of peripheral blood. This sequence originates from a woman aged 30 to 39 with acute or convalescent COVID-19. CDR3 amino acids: CASSLTGETGSSPLHF. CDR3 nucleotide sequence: TGTGCCAGCAGCTTAACAGGGGAAACAGGGAGTTCACCCCTCCACTTT.